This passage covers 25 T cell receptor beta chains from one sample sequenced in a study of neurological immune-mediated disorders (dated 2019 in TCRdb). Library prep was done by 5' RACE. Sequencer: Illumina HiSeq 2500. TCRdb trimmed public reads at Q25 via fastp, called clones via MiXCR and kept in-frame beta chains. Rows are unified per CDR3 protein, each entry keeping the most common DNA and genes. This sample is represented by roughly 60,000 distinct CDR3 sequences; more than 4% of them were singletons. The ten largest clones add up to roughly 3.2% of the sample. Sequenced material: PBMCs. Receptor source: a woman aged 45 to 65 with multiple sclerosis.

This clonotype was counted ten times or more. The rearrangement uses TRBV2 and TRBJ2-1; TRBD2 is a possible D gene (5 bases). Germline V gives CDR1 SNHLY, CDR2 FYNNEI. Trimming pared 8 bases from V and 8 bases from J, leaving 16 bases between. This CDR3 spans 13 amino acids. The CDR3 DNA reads TGTGCCAGCGCCACATACGGGAAGGATGAGCAGTTCTTC. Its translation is CASATYGKDEQFF.

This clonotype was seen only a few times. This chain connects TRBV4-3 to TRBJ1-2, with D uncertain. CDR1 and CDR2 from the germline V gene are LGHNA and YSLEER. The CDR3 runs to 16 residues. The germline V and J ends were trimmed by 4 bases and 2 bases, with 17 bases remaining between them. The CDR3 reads CASSPTIVTVNYGYTF. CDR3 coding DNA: TGCGCCAGCAGCCCCACCATCGTAACGGTAAACTATGGCTACACCTTC.

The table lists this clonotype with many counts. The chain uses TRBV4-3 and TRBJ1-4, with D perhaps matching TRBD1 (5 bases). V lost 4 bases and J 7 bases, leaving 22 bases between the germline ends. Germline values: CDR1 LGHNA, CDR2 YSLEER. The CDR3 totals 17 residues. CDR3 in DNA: TGCGCCAGCAGCCGCACCGGGGTTTTTGGGGCAGGTGAAAAACTGTTTTTT. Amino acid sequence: CASSRTGVFGAGEKLFF.

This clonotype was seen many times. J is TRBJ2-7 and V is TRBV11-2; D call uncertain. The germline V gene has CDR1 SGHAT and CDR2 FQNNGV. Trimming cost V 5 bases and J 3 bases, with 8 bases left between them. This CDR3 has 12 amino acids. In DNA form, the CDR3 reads TGTGCCAGCAGCCCCAACGGCTACGAGCAGTACGTC. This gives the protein CASSPNGYEQYV.

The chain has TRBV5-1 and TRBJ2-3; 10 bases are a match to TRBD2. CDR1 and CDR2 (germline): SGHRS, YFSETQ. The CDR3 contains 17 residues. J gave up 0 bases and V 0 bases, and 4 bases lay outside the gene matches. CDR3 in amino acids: CASSLVAGGLSTDTQYF. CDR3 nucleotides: TGCGCCAGCAGCTTGGTAGCGGGGGGCCTAAGCACAGATACGCAGTATTTT.

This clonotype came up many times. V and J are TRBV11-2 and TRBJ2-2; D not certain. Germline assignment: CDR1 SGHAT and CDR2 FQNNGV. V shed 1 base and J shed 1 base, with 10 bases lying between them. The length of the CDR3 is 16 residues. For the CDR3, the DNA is TGTGCCAGCAGCTTAGGTGTACAGATGAACACCGGGGAGCTGTTTTTT. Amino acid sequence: CASSLGVQMNTGELFF. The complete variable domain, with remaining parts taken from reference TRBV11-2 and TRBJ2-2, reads EAGVAQSPRYKIIEKRQSVAFWCNPISGHATLYWYQQILGQGPKLLIQFQNNGVVDDSQLPKDRFSAERLKGVDSTLKIQPAKLEDSAVYLCASSLGVQMNTGELFFGEGSRLTVL.

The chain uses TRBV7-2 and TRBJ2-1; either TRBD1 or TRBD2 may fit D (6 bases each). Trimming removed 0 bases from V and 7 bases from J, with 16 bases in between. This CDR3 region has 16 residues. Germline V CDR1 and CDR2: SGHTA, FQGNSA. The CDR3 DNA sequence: TGTGCCAGCAGCTTAGCGTGGGGGGCCGGGTATAATGAGCAGTTCTTC. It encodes CASSLAWGAGYNEQFF.

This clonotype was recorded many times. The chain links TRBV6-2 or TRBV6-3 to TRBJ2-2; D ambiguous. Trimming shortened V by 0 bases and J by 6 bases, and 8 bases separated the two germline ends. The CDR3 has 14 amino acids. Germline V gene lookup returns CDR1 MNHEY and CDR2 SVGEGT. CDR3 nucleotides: TGTGCCAGCAGTTACTCGTCTATGGCCGGGGAGCTGTTTTTT. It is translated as CASSYSSMAGELFF.

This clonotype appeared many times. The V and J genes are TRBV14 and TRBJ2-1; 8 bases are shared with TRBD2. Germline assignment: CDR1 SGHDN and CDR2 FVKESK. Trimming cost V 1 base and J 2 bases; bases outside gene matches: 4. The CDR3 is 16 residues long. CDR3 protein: CASSQGTSGAYNEQFF. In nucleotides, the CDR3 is TGTGCCAGCAGCCAAGGAACTAGCGGCGCCTACAATGAGCAGTTCTTC.

DNA for the CDR3: TGTGCCAGCAGCAAGGGGCGGAACGGGGAGCTGTTTTTT. As protein: CASSKGRNGELFF. V usage is TRBV11-3 and J usage is TRBJ2-2; TRBD1 might be the D (5 bases). CDR3 size: 13 residues. CDR1 and CDR2 (germline): SGHNT, YENEEA. The germline V and J ends were trimmed by 5 bases and 7 bases, with 11 bases remaining between them.

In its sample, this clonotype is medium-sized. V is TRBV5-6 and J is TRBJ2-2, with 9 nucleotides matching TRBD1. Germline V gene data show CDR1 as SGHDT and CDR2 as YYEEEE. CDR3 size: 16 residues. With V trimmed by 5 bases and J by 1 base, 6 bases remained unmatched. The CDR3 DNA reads TGTGCCAGCAGTTTGACGGGACAGGGGAACACCGGGGAGCTGTTTTTT. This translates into CASSLTGQGNTGELFF.

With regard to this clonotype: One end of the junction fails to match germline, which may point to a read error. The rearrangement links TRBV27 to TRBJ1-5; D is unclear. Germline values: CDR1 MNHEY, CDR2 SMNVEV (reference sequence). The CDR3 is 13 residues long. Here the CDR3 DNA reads TGTGCCAGCAGTTTTGGCAGCAATCAGCCCCAGAATTTT. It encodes CASSFGSNQPQNF.

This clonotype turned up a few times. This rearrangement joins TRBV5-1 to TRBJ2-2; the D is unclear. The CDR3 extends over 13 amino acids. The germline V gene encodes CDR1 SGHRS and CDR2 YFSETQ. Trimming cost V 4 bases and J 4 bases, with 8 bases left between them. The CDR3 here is CASSKTVTGELFF. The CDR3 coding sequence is TGCGCCAGCAGCAAGACGGTCACCGGGGAGCTGTTTTTT. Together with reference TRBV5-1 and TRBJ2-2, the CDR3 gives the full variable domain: KAGVTQTPRYLIKTRGQQVTLSCSPISGHRSVSWYQQTPGQGLQFLFEYFSETQRNKGNFPGRFSGRQFSNSRSEMNVSTLELGDSALYLCASSKTVTGELFFGEGSRLTVL.

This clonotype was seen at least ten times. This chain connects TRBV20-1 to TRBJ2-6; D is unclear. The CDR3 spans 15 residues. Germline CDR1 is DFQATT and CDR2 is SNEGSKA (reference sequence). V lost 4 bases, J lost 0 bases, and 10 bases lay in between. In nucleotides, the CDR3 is TGCAGTGCTATCGACGTAAGCTCTGGGGCCAACGTCCTGACTTTC. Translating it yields CSAIDVSSGANVLTF.

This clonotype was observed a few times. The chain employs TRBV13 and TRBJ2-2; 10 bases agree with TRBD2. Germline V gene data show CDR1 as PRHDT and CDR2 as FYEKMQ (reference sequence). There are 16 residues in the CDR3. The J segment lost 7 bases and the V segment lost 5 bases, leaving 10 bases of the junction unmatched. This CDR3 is CASSRRAGGVVGELFF. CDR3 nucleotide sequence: TGTGCCAGCAGCCGCCGAGCGGGGGGGGTCGTCGGGGAGCTGTTTTTT.

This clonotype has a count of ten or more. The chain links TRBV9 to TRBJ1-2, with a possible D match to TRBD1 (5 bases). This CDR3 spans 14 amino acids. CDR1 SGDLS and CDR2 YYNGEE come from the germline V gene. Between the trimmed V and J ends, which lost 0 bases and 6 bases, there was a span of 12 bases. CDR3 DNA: TGTGCCAGCAGCGTAGGAGGGGAGTCCGATGGCTACACCTTC. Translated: CASSVGGESDGYTF. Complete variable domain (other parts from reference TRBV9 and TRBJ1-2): DSGVTQTPKHLITATGQRVTLRCSPRSGDLSVYWYQQSLDQGLQFLIQYYNGEERAKGNILERFSAQQFPDLHSELNLSSLELGDSALYFCASSVGGESDGYTFGSGTRLTVV.

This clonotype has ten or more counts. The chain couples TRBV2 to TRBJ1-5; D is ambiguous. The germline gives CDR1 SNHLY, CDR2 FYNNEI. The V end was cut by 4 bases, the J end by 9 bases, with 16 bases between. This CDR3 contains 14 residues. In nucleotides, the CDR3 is TGTGCCAGCAGTGGGGAGACTGGCGGTCTGCCCCAGCATTTT. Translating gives CASSGETGGLPQHF.

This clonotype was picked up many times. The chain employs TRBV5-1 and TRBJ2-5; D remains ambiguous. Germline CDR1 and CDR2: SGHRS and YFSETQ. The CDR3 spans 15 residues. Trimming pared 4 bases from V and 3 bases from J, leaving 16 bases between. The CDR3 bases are TGCGCCAGCAGCCTCCTCGGCACAGTTGAAGAGACCCAGTACTTC. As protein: CASSLLGTVEETQYF. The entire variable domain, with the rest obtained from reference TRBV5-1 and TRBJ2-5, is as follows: KAGVTQTPRYLIKTRGQQVTLSCSPISGHRSVSWYQQTPGQGLQFLFEYFSETQRNKGNFPGRFSGRQFSNSRSEMNVSTLELGDSALYLCASSLLGTVEETQYFGPGTRLLVL.

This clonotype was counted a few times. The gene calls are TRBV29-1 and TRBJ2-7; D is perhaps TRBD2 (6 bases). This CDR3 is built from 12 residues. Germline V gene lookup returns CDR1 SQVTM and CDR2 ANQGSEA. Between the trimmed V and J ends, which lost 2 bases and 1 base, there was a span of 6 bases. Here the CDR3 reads CSVESGSYEQYF. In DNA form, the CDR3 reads TGCAGCGTTGAAAGCGGGTCCTACGAGCAGTACTTC.

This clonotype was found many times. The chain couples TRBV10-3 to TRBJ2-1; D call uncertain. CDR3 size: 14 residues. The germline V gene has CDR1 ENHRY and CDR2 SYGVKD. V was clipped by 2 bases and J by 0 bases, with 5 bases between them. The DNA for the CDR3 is TGTGCCATCAGTGAGGCGAGCTCCTACAATGAGCAGTTCTTC. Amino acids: CAISEASSYNEQFF.

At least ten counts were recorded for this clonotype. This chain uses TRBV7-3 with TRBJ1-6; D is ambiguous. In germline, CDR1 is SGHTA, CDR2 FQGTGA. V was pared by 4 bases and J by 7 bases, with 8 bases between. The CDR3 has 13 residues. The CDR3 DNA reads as TGTGCCAGCAGCTCGCTTCGGAATTCACCCCTCCACTTT. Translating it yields CASSSLRNSPLHF.

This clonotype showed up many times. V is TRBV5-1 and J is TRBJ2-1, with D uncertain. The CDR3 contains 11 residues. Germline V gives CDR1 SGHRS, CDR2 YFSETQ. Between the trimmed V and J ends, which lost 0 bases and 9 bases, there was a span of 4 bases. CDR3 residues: CASSLDGEQFF. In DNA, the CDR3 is TGCGCCAGCAGCTTGGATGGTGAGCAGTTCTTC.

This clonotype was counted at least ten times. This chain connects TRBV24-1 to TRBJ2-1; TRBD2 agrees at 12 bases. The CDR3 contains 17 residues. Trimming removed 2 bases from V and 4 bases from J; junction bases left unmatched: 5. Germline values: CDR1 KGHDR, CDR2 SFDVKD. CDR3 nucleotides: TGTGCCACCAGTGATTCCCGACTAGCGGGGGAATACAATGAGCAGTTCTTC. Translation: CATSDSRLAGEYNEQFF.

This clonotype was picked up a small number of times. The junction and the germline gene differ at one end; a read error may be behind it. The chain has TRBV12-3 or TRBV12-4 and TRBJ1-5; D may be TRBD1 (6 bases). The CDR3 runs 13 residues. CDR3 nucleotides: TGTGCCAGCAGTGATCCAGGGGTTCAGCCCCAGAATTTT. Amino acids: CASSDPGVQPQNF.

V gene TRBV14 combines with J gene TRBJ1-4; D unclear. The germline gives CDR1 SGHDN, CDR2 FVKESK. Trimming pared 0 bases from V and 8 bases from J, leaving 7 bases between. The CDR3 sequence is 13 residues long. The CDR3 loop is CASSQERSEKLFF. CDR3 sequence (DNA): TGTGCCAGCAGCCAAGAAAGGTCGGAAAAACTGTTTTTT.